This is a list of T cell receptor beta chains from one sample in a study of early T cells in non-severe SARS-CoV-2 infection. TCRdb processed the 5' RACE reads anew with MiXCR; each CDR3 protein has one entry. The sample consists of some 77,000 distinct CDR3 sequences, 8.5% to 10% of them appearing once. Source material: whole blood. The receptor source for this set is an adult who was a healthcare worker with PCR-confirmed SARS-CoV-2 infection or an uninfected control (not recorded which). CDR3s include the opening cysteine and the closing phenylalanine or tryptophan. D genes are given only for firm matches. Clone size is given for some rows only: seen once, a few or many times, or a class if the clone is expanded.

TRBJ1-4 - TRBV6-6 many CASRVFGGLNEKLFF TGTGCCAGCAGAGTTTTCGGGGGCCTTAATGAAAAACTGTTTTTT
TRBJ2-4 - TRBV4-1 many CASSQPRAKNIQYF TGCGCCAGCAGCCAACCAAGGGCCAAAAACATTCAGTACTTC
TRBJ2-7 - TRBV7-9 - CASSSDGAPYEQYF TGTGCCAGCAGCTCGGACGGCGCCCCCTACGAGCAGTACTTC
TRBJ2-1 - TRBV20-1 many CSARLDYGREQFF TGCAGTGCTAGGTTGGACTACGGACGAGAGCAGTTCTTC
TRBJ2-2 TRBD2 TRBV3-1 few CASSFGALAGVGELFF TGTGCCAGCAGCTTCGGGGCACTAGCGGGAGTCGGGGAGCTGTTTTTT
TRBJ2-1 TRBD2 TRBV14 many CASSQGLAGVVTQFF TGTGCCAGCAGCCAGGGACTAGCGGGAGTGGTGACGCAGTTCTTC
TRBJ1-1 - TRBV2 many CASGDRPTEAFF TGTGCCAGCGGCGACAGACCCACTGAAGCTTTCTTT
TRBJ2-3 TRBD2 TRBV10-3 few CAISTSGSTDTQYF TGTGCCATCAGTACTAGCGGGAGTACAGATACGCAGTATTTT
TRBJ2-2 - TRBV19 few CASSAYPLFGELFF TGTGCCAGTAGCGCATATCCCCTTTTCGGGGAGCTGTTTTTT
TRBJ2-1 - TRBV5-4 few CASNRDSSYNEQFF TGTGCCAGCAACCGGGACTCCTCCTACAATGAGCAGTTCTTC
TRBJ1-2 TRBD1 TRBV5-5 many CASSWRDRADYGYTF TGTGCCAGCAGCTGGCGGGACAGGGCGGACTATGGCTACACCTTC
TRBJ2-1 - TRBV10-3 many CAISRSGGQEEQFF TGTGCCATCAGTCGGAGCGGAGGGCAGGAGGAGCAGTTCTTC
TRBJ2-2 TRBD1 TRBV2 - CASSSGTGTGELFF TGTGCCAGCAGTTCCGGGACAGGGACCGGGGAGCTGTTTTTT
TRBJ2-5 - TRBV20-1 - CSATMPGQETQYF TGCAGTGCTACGATGCCGGGCCAAGAGACCCAGTACTTC
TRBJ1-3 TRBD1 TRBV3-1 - CASSTRTGVRNTIYF TGTGCCAGCAGCACCCGGACAGGCGTCAGAAACACCATATATTTT
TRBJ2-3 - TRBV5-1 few CASSLGLQGDTQYF TGCGCCAGCAGCTTGGGGCTACAGGGAGATACGCAGTATTTT
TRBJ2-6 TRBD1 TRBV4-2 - CASSQYDRVAGANVLTF TGTGCCAGCAGCCAATACGACAGGGTAGCTGGGGCCAACGTCCTGACTTTC
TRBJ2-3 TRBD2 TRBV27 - CASSARGGGEDTQYF TGTGCCAGCAGTGCCCGGGGGGGAGGGGAAGATACGCAGTATTTT
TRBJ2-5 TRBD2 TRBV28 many CASSVGLAGGETQYF TGTGCCAGCAGTGTGGGACTAGCGGGAGGAGAGACCCAGTACTTC
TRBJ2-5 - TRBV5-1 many CASSLQGETQYF TGCGCCAGCAGCTTACAGGGAGAGACCCAGTACTTC
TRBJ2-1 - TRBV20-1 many CSARRGAGSSYNEQFF TGCAGTGCTAGGAGGGGGGCCGGGAGCTCCTACAATGAGCAGTTCTTC
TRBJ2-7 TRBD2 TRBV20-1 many CSARDISGELHYEQYF TGCAGTGCTAGAGATATTAGCGGGGAACTACACTACGAGCAGTACTTC